The T cell receptor (beta chain) described here comes from a study of glioma-infiltrating T cells after dendritic cell vaccination. Looked up from germline, CDR1 is LNHNV and CDR2 is YYDKDF (reference sequence). V gave up 0 bases and J gave up 7 bases; unmatched junction bases: 4. The CDR3 has 17 amino acids. Here immunoSEQ multiplex PCR was the method, and the copy in TCRdb shows in-frame clones only, minus some. The sample consists of tens of thousands of clones, 70% to 90% of them appearing once. This clone came up once. The material sequenced was blood, taken before dendritic cell vaccination. This TCR was sampled from a human donor with glioblastoma. The J gene is TRBJ2-1, the V gene TRBV15; TRBD2 matches 15 bases. CDR3 sequence (DNA): TGTGCCACCAGCAGAGATCTGGGACTAGCGGGAGGAAATGAGCAGTTCTTC. Its protein product is CATSRDLGLAGGNEQFF.